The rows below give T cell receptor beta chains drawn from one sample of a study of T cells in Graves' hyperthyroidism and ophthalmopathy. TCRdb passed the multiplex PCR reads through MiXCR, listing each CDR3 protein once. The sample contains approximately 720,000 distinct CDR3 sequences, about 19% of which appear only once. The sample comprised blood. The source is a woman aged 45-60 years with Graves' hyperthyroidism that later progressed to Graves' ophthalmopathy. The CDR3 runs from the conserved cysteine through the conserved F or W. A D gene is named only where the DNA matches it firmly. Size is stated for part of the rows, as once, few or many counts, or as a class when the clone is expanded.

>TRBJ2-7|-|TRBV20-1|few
TGCAGTGCTAGAGAAGTCTCGGGGTACGAGCAGTACTTC
CSAREVSGYEQYF
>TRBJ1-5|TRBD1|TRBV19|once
TGTGCCAGTAGTGGGGACAGGTCCAACAATCAGCCCCAGCATTTT
CASSGDRSNNQPQHF
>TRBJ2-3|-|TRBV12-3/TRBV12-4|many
TGTGCCAGCAGTGAAGTCACTGATACGCAGTATTTT
CASSEVTDTQYF
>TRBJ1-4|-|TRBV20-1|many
TGCAGTGCTAGAGATCTTGGAGCAACTAATGAAAAACTGTTTTTT
CSARDLGATNEKLFF
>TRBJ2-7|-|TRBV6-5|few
TGTGCCAGCAGTTACTACCAGGGTCCTACGCGGGCCTGCGAGCAGTACTTC
CASSYYQGPTRACEQYF
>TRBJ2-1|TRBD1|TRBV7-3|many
TGTGCCAGCAGCTTAGGGACAGGGGTTAATGAGCAGTTCTTC
CASSLGTGVNEQFF
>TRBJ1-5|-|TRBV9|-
TGTGCCAGCAGCGTAGGGCATAGCAATCAGCCCCAGCATTTT
CASSVGHSNQPQHF
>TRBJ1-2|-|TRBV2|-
TGTGCCAGCAGTCCCCGGGAACCTATCTTCTATGGCTACACCTTC
CASSPREPIFYGYTF
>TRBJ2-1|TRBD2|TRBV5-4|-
TGTGCCAGCAGCAGTAGCGGGGGGGGCTCCTACAATGAGCAGTTCTTC
CASSSSGGGSYNEQFF
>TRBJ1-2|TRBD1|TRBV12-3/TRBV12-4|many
TGTGCCAGCAGTTTACCAGGGGGCGTCTATGGCTACACCTTC
CASSLPGGVYGYTF
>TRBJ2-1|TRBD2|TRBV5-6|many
TGTGCCAGCAGCTTCGGCGGGGGGGCCTACAATGAGCAGTTCTTC
CASSFGGGAYNEQFF
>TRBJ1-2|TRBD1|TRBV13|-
TGTGCCAGCAGCCCTGGACAGGGAGCCTTGAACTATGGCTACACCTTC
CASSPGQGALNYGYTF
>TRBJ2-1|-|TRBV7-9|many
TGTGCCAGCAGCCTTCGCCGGGGACATGACAATGAGCAGTTCTTC
CASSLRRGHDNEQFF
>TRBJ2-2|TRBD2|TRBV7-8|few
TGTGCCAGCAGACCCGGGACTAGGGCGAACACCGGGGAGCTGTTTTTT
CASRPGTRANTGELFF
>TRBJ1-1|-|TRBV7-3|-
TGTGCCAGCAGCCCCCGAGGGGGGCTTTACACTGAAGCTTTCTTT
CASSPRGGLYTEAFF
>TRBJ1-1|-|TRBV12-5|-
TGTGCTAGTGGTTTGAATAGGGCCGGAGGGGCTTTCTTT
CASGLNRAGGAFF
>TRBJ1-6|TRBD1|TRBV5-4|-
TGTGCCAGCAGTTGGCGCAAGACAGGGGCGGGTTCACCCCTCCACTTT
CASSWRKTGAGSPLHF
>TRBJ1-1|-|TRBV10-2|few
TGCGCCAGCCTCAGGGAGAGAGACGCCACTGAAGCTTTCTTT
CASLRERDATEAFF
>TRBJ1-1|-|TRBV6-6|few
TGTGCCAGCAGTTACGGCACACCACTGAACACTGAAGCTTTCTTT
CASSYGTPLNTEAFF
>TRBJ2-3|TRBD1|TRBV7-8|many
TGTGCCAGCAGCTTAGTCCGGACAGGGGCCTCAGATACGCAGTATTTT
CASSLVRTGASDTQYF
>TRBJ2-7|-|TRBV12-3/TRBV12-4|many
TGTGCCAGCAGTCTCGGATACTCCTACGAGCAGTACTTC
CASSLGYSYEQYF
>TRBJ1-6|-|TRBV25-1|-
TGTGCCAGCAAACAGGGCAACAATTCACCCCTCCACTTT
CASKQGNNSPLHF
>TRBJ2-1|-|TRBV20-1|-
TGCAGTGCTAGAGAGGGAGGGGGGGGAACTGAGCAGTTCTTC
CSAREGGGGTEQFF
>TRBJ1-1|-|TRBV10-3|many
TGTGCCATCAGTGAGTCGCGGAGAGCGGCGAGGGGTGCTTTCTTT
CAISESRRAARGAFF
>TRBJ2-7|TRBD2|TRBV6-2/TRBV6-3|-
TGTGCCAGCAGTTACTCGAGCGCGACTAGCACCGGGCAGTACTTC
CASSYSSATSTGQYF
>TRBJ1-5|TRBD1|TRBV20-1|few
TGCAGTGCTAGAGATCTCGAAACAGGGGAGAATCAGCCCCAGCATTTT
CSARDLETGENQPQHF
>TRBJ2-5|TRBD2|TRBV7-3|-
TGTGCCAGCAGCGCAAAAGCGGGGATACAAGAGACCCAGTACTTC
CASSAKAGIQETQYF
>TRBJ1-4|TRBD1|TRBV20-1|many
TGCAGTGCTAGAGGAGGGGGCGGAGATGAAAAACTGTTTTTT
CSARGGGGDEKLFF
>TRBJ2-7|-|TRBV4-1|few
TGCGCCAGCAGCCAAGGGGAACAGGACCCTTCCTACGAGCAGTACTTC
CASSQGEQDPSYEQYF
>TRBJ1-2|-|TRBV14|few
TGTGCCAGCAGCCAAGACTTGGCGAGCTATGGCTACACCTTC
CASSQDLASYGYTF
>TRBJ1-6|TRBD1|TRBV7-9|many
TGTGCCAGCAGCCCCTTAGACAGGGGCGAGTCACCCCTCCACTTT
CASSPLDRGESPLHF
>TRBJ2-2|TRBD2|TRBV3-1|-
TGTGCCAGCAGCCAAGAAACTAGCGGGGGAGCCGGGGAGCTGTTTTTT
CASSQETSGGAGELFF
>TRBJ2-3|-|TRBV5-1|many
TGCGCCAGCAGCTTAATGGGACATAGGTCAGATACGCAGTATTTT
CASSLMGHRSDTQYF
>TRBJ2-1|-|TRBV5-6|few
TGTGCCAGCAGCTTAGGCGACGATGAGCAGTTCTTC
CASSLGDDEQFF
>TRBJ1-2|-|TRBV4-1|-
TGCGCCAGCAGCCAAGCCGTCCGGCTGGGCTACACCTTC
CASSQAVRLGYTF
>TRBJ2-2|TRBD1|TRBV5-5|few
TGTGCCAGCAGCAAACTTACAGGGGGCCTCGGGGAGCTGTTTTTT
CASSKLTGGLGELFF
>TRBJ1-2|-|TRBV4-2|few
TGTGCCAGCAGCCTCGGAGGCGGAGCCCAAGGGCAAAATGGCTACACCTTC
CASSLGGGAQGQNGYTF
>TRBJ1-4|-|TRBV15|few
TGTGCCACCAGCGGCAACCCAGGGATTGCAACTAATGAAAAACTGTTTTTT
CATSGNPGIATNEKLFF
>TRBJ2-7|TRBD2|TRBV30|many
TGTGCCTGGGCCCCCATGCGGGAGACCTACGAGCAGTACTTC
CAWAPMRETYEQYF
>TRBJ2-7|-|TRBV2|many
TGTGCCAGCAGTCCAATCAGCCGCTACGAGCAGTACTTC
CASSPISRYEQYF
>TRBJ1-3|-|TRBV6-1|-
TGTGCCAGCAGTCCCCCTGGGCGAAACACCATATATTTT
CASSPPGRNTIYF
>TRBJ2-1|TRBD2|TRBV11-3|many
TGTGCCAGCAGCTTACTTAGCGGGGCAGATGAGCAGTTCTTC
CASSLLSGADEQFF
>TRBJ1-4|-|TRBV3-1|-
TGTGCCAGCAACTCGGGAGCAACTAATGAAAAACTGCTTTTT
CASNSGATNEKLLF
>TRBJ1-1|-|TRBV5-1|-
TGCGCCAGCAGCCTCCGGGAAGGCCCTGAAGCTTTCTTT
CASSLREGPEAFF
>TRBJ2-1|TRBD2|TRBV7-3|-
TGTGCCAGCAGCACAACTAGCGGGGAAAGGTATGAGCAGTTCTTC
CASSTTSGERYEQFF
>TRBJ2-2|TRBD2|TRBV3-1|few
TGTGCCAGCAGCGGGACTAGCGGGGGGTCAAACACCGGGGAGCTGTTTTTT
CASSGTSGGSNTGELFF
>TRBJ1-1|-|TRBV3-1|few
TGTGCCAGCACCTACAGTGGGAACACTGAAGCTTTCTTT
CASTYSGNTEAFF
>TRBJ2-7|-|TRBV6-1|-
TGTGCCAGCAGCAGGGCAGGGGACGAGCAGTACTTC
CASSRAGDEQYF